The clone carrying this T cell receptor beta chain was counted many times. Using its own MiXCR run on the RT-PCR reads, TCRdb lists one record per CDR3 protein. The sample consists of around 700,000 distinct CDR3 sequences, approximately 15% of them appearing once. This clonotype originated in a female donor in good health, serving as a healthy control. Material: memory CD4+ T cells from blood.

The CDR3 loop is CALSPSHSYNEQFF. The DNA of the CDR3 is TGTGCCCTCTCGCCATCCCACTCCTACAATGAGCAGTTCTTC. V is TRBV12-3 or TRBV12-4 and J is TRBJ2-1; no clear D. CDR3 length: 14 residues. Trimming left V 11 bases short and J 0 bases short, with 14 bases between.